This entry describes one T cell receptor beta chain. This sample stems from a study of T cell responses to AZD1222 COVID-19 vaccine. Germline CDR1 is SGDLS and CDR2 is YYNGEE. The CDR3 is made up of 13 amino acids. V gave up 6 bases and J gave up 4 bases, with 13 bases separating them. Sequenced by immunoSEQ multiplex PCR; TCRdb stores in-frame clones only, minus some. The sample lists about 110,000 clones; over 80% were seen once. V usage is TRBV9 and J usage is TRBJ1-1, with a weak D call TRBD1 (5 bases). This TCR was sampled from an adult who received the AZD1222 COVID-19 vaccine. The specimen was peripheral blood, collected 28 days after the second AZD1222 dose. CDR3 nucleotide sequence: TGTGCCAGCAAATCAGGGTACGGCACTGAAGCTTTCTTT. It translates to CASKSGYGTEAFF.